The T cell receptor (beta chain) under discussion was sequenced for a study of blood T cell repertoires in COVID-19. Study-level background: PBMCs, B-cell-depleted T cells, or T cells provided the cDNA or gDNA that made up the material.

The V end lost 2 bases, the J end lost 3 bases, and 11 bases lay between the germline ends. The CDR3 loop spans 14 amino acids. Germline CDR1 SGDLS, CDR2 YYNGEE. Some clones are missing from TCRdb's copy, which holds only in-frame ones; the method was immunoSEQ multiplex PCR. The sample includes some 330,000 clones, about nine tenths of them seen just once. The specimen was PBMCs or T cells enriched from blood (not recorded which). The chain is built from TRBV9 and TRBJ1-2; tentatively, D is TRBD1 (6 bases). This TCR was sampled from a young man who had recovered from COVID-19. The CDR3 spells CASSVEQGYYGYTF. The CDR3 bases are TGTGCCAGCAGCGTCGAACAGGGTTACTATGGCTACACCTTC. Looking up the rest from reference TRBV9 and TRBJ1-2 gives the full variable domain: DSGVTQTPKHLITATGQRVTLRCSPRSGDLSVYWYQQSLDQGLQFLIQYYNGEERAKGNILERFSAQQFPDLHSELNLSSLELGDSALYFCASSVEQGYYGYTFGSGTRLTVV.